Presented here are 31 T cell receptor beta chains from one specimen sequenced in a study of cytomegalovirus exposure and HLA in healthy donors. It was with 60 Vbeta and 13 Jbeta primers that the PCR ran. Profiling relied on immunoSEQ multiplex PCR, and the TCRdb table lists in-frame clones only, not all of them. Of fewer than 350,000 clones in the sample, about 90% were seen once. Sequencing input: PBMCs. The source is a woman between 18 and 29 years old in good health and CMV-seronegative.

This sequence joins TRBV2 and TRBJ1-2; D unresolved. With 6 bases removed from V and 5 bases from J, the gap between germline ends came to 10 bases. This CDR3 has 12 residues. Germline V gene sequence: CDR1 SNHLY, CDR2 FYNNEI. In nucleotides, the CDR3 is TGTGCCAGCAGCGGGAAAGGATATGGCTACACCTTC. Translating gives CASSGKGYGYTF.

The V and J genes are TRBV12-5 and TRBJ2-7; the D is unclear. V lost 3 bases, J lost 0 bases, and 9 bases lay in between. This CDR3 is 14 amino acids long. From germline, CDR1 is LGHNT and CDR2 FRNRAP. This chain's CDR3 is CASGLYGDSYEQYF. CDR3 DNA sequence: TGTGCTAGTGGTTTATACGGAGACTCCTACGAGCAGTACTTC.

Notes on this clone: One end of the junction is discordant with germline, which a read error may explain. The V and J genes are TRBV7-9 and TRBJ2-5; maybe TRBD2 (6 bases). Germline V gives CDR1 SEHNR, CDR2 FQNEAQ (reference sequence). This CDR3 contains 15 residues. The CDR3 loop is CSSSLVTGAQETQYF. The CDR3 DNA sequence: TGTTCCAGCAGCTTAGTAACGGGAGCCCAAGAGACCCAGTACTTC.

The gene calls are TRBV6-5 and TRBJ1-1; D gene ambiguous. Trimming left V 7 bases short and J 3 bases short, with 12 bases between. The CDR3 sequence is 13 residues long. CDR1 is MNHEY and CDR2 is SVGAGI in the germline V gene. The CDR3 here is CASTRGYYTEAFF. In DNA, the CDR3 is TGTGCCAGCACCCGAGGGTATTACACTGAAGCTTTCTTT.

CDR3 nucleotide sequence: TGTGCCAGCAGTCTAGGGACTAGCGGTGGAACGGATACGCAGTATTTT. It translates to CASSLGTSGGTDTQYF. The V gene is TRBV2, the J gene TRBJ2-3; 11 positions agree with TRBD2. Germline trimming cut 5 bases from V and 6 bases from J; bases unmatched to any gene: 10. The germline gives CDR1 SNHLY, CDR2 FYNNEI. The length of the CDR3 is 16 residues.

The CDR3 DNA sequence: TGTGCCAGCAGGCCCTCGGGAGGGATGAATTCACCCCTCCACTTT. It encodes CASRPSGGMNSPLHF. The V and J genes are TRBV7-2 and TRBJ1-6; D is unclear. In germline, CDR1 is SGHTA, CDR2 FQGNSA. CDR3 size: 15 residues. Trimming pared 6 bases from V and 7 bases from J, leaving 16 bases between.

Only one count was recorded for this clone. V usage is TRBV11-3 and J usage is TRBJ2-1; 8 nucleotides agree with TRBD2. CDR1 is SGHNT, CDR2 YENEEA, per germline. The CDR3 totals 17 residues. After removal of 5 bases from V and 7 bases from J, the junction contained 16 bases not matched to a gene. The CDR3 loop reads CASSTGIAGGAGNEQFF. DNA for the CDR3: TGTGCCAGCAGCACCGGGATCGCGGGGGGCGCTGGGAATGAGCAGTTCTTC.

The chain couples TRBV19 to TRBJ1-1, with a weak D call TRBD1 (5 bases). The germline V and J ends were trimmed by 1 base and 0 bases, with 12 bases remaining between them. Per the germline V gene, CDR1 is LNHDA and CDR2 is SQIVND (reference sequence). This CDR3 spans 16 amino acids. CDR3 sequence (DNA): TGTGCCAGTAGTATAGGGTGGGGGGGACTGAACACTGAAGCTTTCTTT. Encoded protein: CASSIGWGGLNTEAFF.

This CDR3 is CASSLGFSGGQGFYGYTF. The CDR3 DNA follows: TGCGCCAGCAGCTTGGGGTTCTCGGGCGGACAGGGCTTCTATGGCTACACCTTC. The gene calls are TRBV5-1 and TRBJ1-2, with 8 bases fitting TRBD1. CDR1 is SGHRS and CDR2 is YFSETQ in the germline V gene. This CDR3 comprises 18 residues. V was clipped by 0 bases and J by 4 bases; unmatched bases: 14.

As for this clone: Germline is not matched at one junction end, which may reflect a read error. V is TRBV7-9 and J is TRBJ1-4; 8 positions agree with TRBD1. This CDR3 comprises 15 residues. Germline CDR1 SEHNR, CDR2 FQNEAQ (reference sequence). The DNA for the CDR3 is TGTTCCAGCAGCTTAGCGGACAGGGTGACTGAAAAACTGTTTTTT. Its translation: CSSSLADRVTEKLFF.

The genes are TRBV2 and TRBJ1-1; D might be TRBD1 (5 bases). This CDR3 spans 15 amino acids. The V gene lost 6 bases and the J gene lost 1 base, with 15 bases spanning the gap. Germline V gene data show CDR1 as SNHLY and CDR2 as FYNNEI. CDR3 residues: CASSVTGDQNTEAFF. The CDR3 nucleotides are TGTGCCAGCAGCGTCACAGGAGACCAGAACACTGAAGCTTTCTTT.

The chain recombines TRBV5-1 with TRBJ2-7; 9 bases are a match to TRBD2. Germline CDR1 reads SGHRS; CDR2 reads YFSETQ. With 4 bases clipped from V and 2 bases from J, the junction kept 7 bases outside the gene matches. There are 15 residues in the CDR3. CDR3 sequence: CASSPPASGTYEQYF. Here the CDR3 DNA reads TGCGCCAGCAGCCCCCCAGCTAGCGGGACCTACGAGCAGTACTTC.

The chain has TRBV13 and TRBJ1-1, with 10 bases aligning to TRBD1. The ends lost 4 bases at V and 6 bases at J; junction bases unmatched: 5. CDR3 length: 14 amino acids. Looked up from germline, CDR1 is PRHDT and CDR2 is FYEKMQ (reference sequence). CDR3 in DNA: TGTGCCAGCAGCTCCCCGGGACAGGGGCCTGAAGCTTTCTTT. Protein sequence: CASSSPGQGPEAFF.

The chain employs TRBV9 and TRBJ2-7, with 10 bases fitting TRBD1. In germline, CDR1 is SGDLS, CDR2 YYNGEE. With 3 bases clipped from V and 5 bases from J, the junction kept 14 bases outside the gene matches. This CDR3 comprises 17 residues. The CDR3 protein is CASSAQSGGTGVHEQYF. CDR3 bases: TGTGCCAGCAGCGCGCAATCCGGAGGGACAGGGGTCCACGAGCAGTACTTC. The full variable domain, rest sourced from reference TRBV9 and TRBJ2-7, is DSGVTQTPKHLITATGQRVTLRCSPRSGDLSVYWYQQSLDQGLQFLIQYYNGEERAKGNILERFSAQQFPDLHSELNLSSLELGDSALYFCASSAQSGGTGVHEQYFGPGTRLTVT.

The chain carries TRBV2 and TRBJ1-2; weak D call: TRBD1 (6 bases). Germline CDR1 SNHLY, CDR2 FYNNEI. This CDR3 is built from 14 residues. The V end was cut by 6 bases, the J end by 0 bases, with 11 bases between. The CDR3 sequence is CASRSGDTNYGYTF. The CDR3 DNA reads TGTGCCAGCAGGTCAGGGGATACTAACTATGGCTACACCTTC.

This chain joins TRBV19 and TRBJ2-7; the match to TRBD1 covers 7 bases. This CDR3 is built from 15 residues. Germline-derived CDR1 and CDR2 are LNHDA and SQIVND (reference sequence). V lost 5 bases to trimming and J lost 1 base; unmatched junction nucleotides: 8. This CDR3 reads CASSFRHRGSYEQYF. CDR3 DNA: TGTGCCAGTAGTTTTCGTCACAGGGGTTCCTACGAGCAGTACTTC.

This sequence joins TRBV5-1 and TRBJ1-4, with D perhaps matching TRBD1 (5 bases). V shed 0 bases and J shed 6 bases, with 9 bases lying between them. CDR3 size: 14 residues. Looked up from germline, CDR1 is SGHRS and CDR2 is YFSETQ. The CDR3 sequence is CASSLGGLDEKLFF. The DNA of the CDR3 is TGCGCCAGCAGCTTGGGGGGACTTGATGAAAAACTGTTTTTT. Full variable domain (missing parts from reference TRBV5-1 and TRBJ1-4): KAGVTQTPRYLIKTRGQQVTLSCSPISGHRSVSWYQQTPGQGLQFLFEYFSETQRNKGNFPGRFSGRQFSNSRSEMNVSTLELGDSALYLCASSLGGLDEKLFFGSGTQLSVL.

This clone was picked up one time. The chain carries TRBV7-9 and TRBJ1-4; D unresolved. The CDR3 loop spans 14 amino acids. Germline CDR1 reads SEHNR; CDR2 reads FQNEAQ (reference sequence). Trimming pared 3 bases from V and 4 bases from J, leaving 9 bases between. In nucleotides, the CDR3 is TGTGCCAGCAGCTTTGGAACAGATAATGAAAAACTGTTTTTT. This gives the protein CASSFGTDNEKLFF.

The V gene is TRBV11-3, the J gene TRBJ2-1; 7 nucleotides line up with TRBD2. Germline lookup yields CDR1 SGHNT and CDR2 YENEEA. The junction had 7 bases not matched to a gene; V was cut back by 3 bases and J by 5 bases. The CDR3 consists of 15 residues. CDR3 region: CASSFSSGAHNEQFF. CDR3 DNA: TGTGCCAGCAGCTTCTCAAGCGGGGCTCACAATGAGCAGTTCTTC.

This rearrangement joins TRBV18 to TRBJ1-4, with D uncertain. The V end was cut by 6 bases, the J end by 8 bases, with 7 bases between. CDR3 length: 11 amino acids. The germline V gene encodes CDR1 KGHSH and CDR2 LQKENI. The DNA for the CDR3 is TGTGCCAGCTCGCGGCAAGAAAAACTGTTTTTT. This gives the protein CASSRQEKLFF. Full variable domain (missing parts from reference TRBV18 and TRBJ1-4): NAGVMQNPRHLVRRRGQEARLRCSPMKGHSHVYWYRQLPEEGLKFMVYLQKENIIDESGMPKERFSAEFPKEGPSILRIQQVVRGDSAAYFCASSRQEKLFFGSGTQLSVL.

Worth noting for this clone: One junction end does not reproduce the germline sequence, and a read error may be involved. This chain joins TRBV7-9 and TRBJ1-4; tentative D call: TRBD1 (6 bases). CDR3 length equals 11 residues. The V gene's germline CDR1 is SEHNR and CDR2 FQNEAQ (reference sequence). CDR3 residues: CASSLGRGRIF. For the CDR3, the DNA is TGTGCCAGCAGCTTGGGCAGGGGAAGGATTTTT.

The V gene is TRBV9, the J gene TRBJ2-5; 15 bases fit TRBD2. The V gene's germline CDR1 is SGDLS and CDR2 YYNGEE. V lost 3 bases, J lost 2 bases, and 11 bases stayed unmatched. The CDR3 covers 19 residues. The DNA for the CDR3 is TGTGCCAGCAGCGCAAGGCGGGGACTAGCGGGGGGCATACAAGAGACCCAGTACTTC. Protein: CASSARRGLAGGIQETQYF.

The chain links TRBV5-6 to TRBJ1-4; D is ambiguous. The germline gives CDR1 SGHDT, CDR2 YYEEEE. This CDR3 has 12 amino acids. V was pared by 1 base and J by 15 bases, with 13 bases between. CDR3 bases: TGTGCCAGCAGCTTGACCGGGAACCATGTGTTTTTT. Encoded protein: CASSLTGNHVFF.

The rearrangement links TRBV6-4 to TRBJ1-1; the match to TRBD1 covers 9 bases. The CDR3 has 13 residues. V lost 3 bases and J lost 10; bases outside the gene matches: 6. Germline V gene data show CDR1 as MRHNA and CDR2 as SNTAGT. CDR3 nucleotide sequence: TGTGCCAGCAGTGAACATGAGACAGGGGGAGCTTTCTTT. Protein: CASSEHETGGAFF.

This clone was detected only a few times. V gene TRBV29-1 combines with J gene TRBJ2-2; 10 bases are shared with TRBD2. Germline V gives CDR1 SQVTM, CDR2 ANQGSEA. The CDR3 runs 14 residues. The CDR3 nucleotides read TGCAGTCATAAGCGGGGGGGGGAGACCGGGGAGCTGTTTTTT. It codes for CSHKRGGETGELFF.

In this sample, this clone turned up once. The gene calls are TRBV5-1 and TRBJ2-3; 12 bases fit TRBD2. The CDR3 loop spans 16 amino acids. Germline-derived CDR1 and CDR2 are SGHRS and YFSETQ. V was pared by 1 base and J by 6 bases, with 6 bases of the junction left unmatched. The chain's CDR3 is CASSLLAGGPGDTQYF. The CDR3 nucleotides read TGCGCCAGCAGCTTGCTAGCGGGGGGGCCGGGGGATACGCAGTATTTT.

This chain uses TRBV5-1 with TRBJ2-5; 7 bases are a match to TRBD2. The CDR3 extends over 13 amino acids. The ends lost 1 base at V and 3 bases at J; junction bases unmatched: 0. Germline V gene lookup returns CDR1 SGHRS and CDR2 YFSETQ. CDR3 in DNA: TGCGCCAGCAGCTTGCGGGGGGAAGAGACCCAGTACTTC. Its protein product is CASSLRGEETQYF.

The rearrangement uses TRBV25-1 and TRBJ1-2; TRBD1 matches 11 bases. This CDR3 is 16 amino acids long. J lost 3 bases, V lost 5 bases, and 8 bases had no gene match. CDR1 is MGHDK, CDR2 SYGVNS, per germline. The CDR3 loop is CASSTPGQGVHYGYTF. The CDR3 nucleotides are TGTGCCAGCAGTACCCCGGGACAGGGGGTGCACTATGGCTACACCTTC.

This clone is a singleton in its sample. The V call is TRBV7-6, the J call TRBJ2-7; 10 nucleotides agree with TRBD2. The germline V gene encodes CDR1 SGHVS and CDR2 FNYEAQ. This CDR3 has 15 residues. V shed 3 bases and J 5 bases; nucleotides not matched to a gene: 7. The CDR3 DNA is TGTGCCAGCAGCTTGCGAGCGGGGGGGCCCCACGAGCAGTACTTC. Translation gives CASSLRAGGPHEQYF.

The V call is TRBV18, the J call TRBJ1-2; the D is unclear. This CDR3 comprises 15 residues. V was shortened by 2 bases and J by 3 bases, with 13 bases between the two germline ends. Germline V lookup: CDR1 KGHSH, CDR2 LQKENI. The CDR3 sequence: CASSPMAEGYYGYTF. Here the CDR3 DNA reads TGTGCCAGCTCACCAATGGCAGAGGGCTACTATGGCTACACCTTC.

V gene TRBV6-5 combines with J gene TRBJ1-1; TRBD1 might be the D (6 bases). Trimming pared 6 bases from V and 7 bases from J, leaving 21 bases between. The germline V gene has CDR1 MNHEY and CDR2 SVGAGI. The CDR3 loop spans 15 amino acids. The CDR3 region is CASRTPEGGAVEAFF. For the CDR3, the DNA is TGTGCCAGCAGGACCCCGGAGGGGGGGGCTGTTGAAGCTTTCTTT.